This paragraph reports one T cell receptor (beta chain). The CDR3 length is 13 residues. The V gene's germline CDR1 is SEHNR and CDR2 FQNEAQ (reference sequence). V shed 5 bases and J shed 3 bases, with 8 bases lying between them. This sample stems from a study of blood T cell repertoires in COVID-19. Only in-frame clones appear in the TCRdb table, and some are missing; sequencing was by immunoSEQ multiplex PCR. The sample has some 200,000 clones; around nine tenths are singletons. The sequence came from a young man in a cohort exposed to, infected with or recovered from COVID-19 (not recorded which). The sample taken for sequencing was PBMCs or T cells enriched from blood (not recorded which). This rearrangement joins TRBV7-9 to TRBJ2-1, with D possibly TRBD2 on 5 matching bases. The CDR3 region is CASSPGNYNEQFF. The CDR3 DNA follows: TGTGCCAGCAGCCCCGGGAACTACAATGAGCAGTTCTTC.